The present T cell receptor (beta chain) was sequenced within a study of T cell changes during pregnancy in multiple sclerosis. Profiled with immunoSEQ multiplex PCR; TCRdb holds only in-frame clones, not every one. The profile shows about 100,000 clones, 90% of them singletons. CDR1 is SGHVS, CDR2 FQNEAQ, per germline. The CDR3 sequence is 15 residues long. V was trimmed by 1 base and J by 1 base, leaving 10 bases between them. The chain couples TRBV7-8 to TRBJ1-1; D may be TRBD1 (5 bases). The TCR was taken from a female donor in good health, enrolled as a control in a pregnancy study. This sample comprised peripheral blood, obtained in the second trimester of pregnancy. This CDR3 reads CASSLGAGGNTEAFF. Here the CDR3 DNA reads TGTGCCAGCAGCTTAGGGGCGGGGGGGAACACTGAAGCTTTCTTT. Based on the CDR3 plus reference TRBV7-8 and TRBJ1-1, the full variable domain is GAGVSQSPRYKVAKRGQDVALRCDPISGHVSLFWYQQALGQGPEFLTYFQNEAQLDKSGLPSDRFFAERPEGSVSTLKIQRTQQEDSAVYLCASSLGAGGNTEAFFGQGTRLTVV.